These T cell receptor beta chains were read from a single sample in a study of shared clonotypes between healthy human individuals. Profiling relied on immunoSEQ multiplex PCR, and the TCRdb table lists in-frame clones only, not all of them. The sample holds around 700,000 clones; approximately 75% are singletons and the top ten take less than 2%. Sequenced material: memory CD4+ T cells sorted from blood. The receptor source for this set is a woman in her twenties or thirties in good health. Both conserved end residues are part of each CDR3. Each record gives: CDR3 protein, CDR3 DNA, clone size, D gene, J gene, V gene. A D gene is named only where the DNA matches it firmly. Expanded clones get a size class; other rows say once, few or many, or leave the size out.

CASSPTSGRSGEQFF TGTGCCAGCTCACCTACTAGCGGGAGGTCTGGGGAGCAGTTCTTC once TRBD2 TRBJ2-1 TRBV18
CASSLVGSGGPYEQYF TGTGCCAGCAGCTTAGTGGGGTCGGGAGGGCCGTACGAGCAGTACTTC . TRBD2 TRBJ2-7 TRBV11-2
CASSLQGFGGTDTQYF TGCGCCAGCAGCCTCCAAGGGTTTGGAGGAACAGATACGCAGTATTTT . . TRBJ2-3 TRBV5-1
CASSPPSGSTEQYF TGTGCCAGCTCACCACCTAGCGGGAGTACCGAGCAGTACTTC few TRBD2 TRBJ2-7 TRBV18
CASRAVTGELFF TGTGCCAGCAGAGCAGTCACCGGGGAGCTGTTTTTT . . TRBJ2-2 TRBV2
CASSEKVSGRAYNEQFF TGTGCCAGCAGTGAAAAGGTTAGCGGGAGGGCCTACAATGAGCAGTTCTTC few TRBD2 TRBJ2-1 TRBV6-1
CAISESRDGYTF TGTGCCATCAGTGAGTCTAGGGATGGCTACACCTTC . . TRBJ1-2 TRBV10-3
CASAEGQGRGEQYF TGCGCCAGCGCTGAGGGACAGGGACGTGGCGAGCAGTACTTC . TRBD1 TRBJ2-7 TRBV5-1
CASSYSMAQSGNTIYF TGTGCCAGCAGTTACTCGATGGCTCAGTCGGGAAACACCATATATTTT . . TRBJ1-3 TRBV6-5
CASSGQGGGPETQYF TGTGCCAGCTCGGGACAGGGAGGAGGTCCAGAGACCCAGTACTTC . TRBD1 TRBJ2-5 TRBV2
CASSGGNRFTEAFF TGTGCCAGCAGTGGAGGGAATCGGTTCACTGAAGCTTTCTTT . . TRBJ1-1 TRBV2
CASSFSSGEGYTF TGTGCCAGCAGCTTCTCATCAGGGGAGGGCTACACCTTC . . TRBJ1-2 TRBV7-2
CASSREANYGYTF TGTGCCAGCAGCCGAGAAGCTAACTATGGCTACACCTTC . . TRBJ1-2 TRBV14
CAISESEGAGSSYEQYF TGTGCCATCAGTGAGTCGGAGGGAGCGGGGAGCTCCTACGAGCAGTACTTC . TRBD2 TRBJ2-7 TRBV10-3
CASSHPSSSYEQYF TGTGCCAGCTCACACCCTTCGAGCTCCTACGAGCAGTACTTC . . TRBJ2-7 TRBV18
CASSLTGQANSYEQYF TGTGCCAGCAGTTTAACAGGGCAGGCGAACTCCTACGAGCAGTACTTC few . TRBJ2-7 TRBV27
CASSKRAPGANVLTF TGTGCCAGCAGCAAGAGGGCCCCTGGGGCCAACGTCCTGACTTTC . . TRBJ2-6 TRBV7-2
CASSLDGGQGYGYTF TGTGCCAGCAGCTTAGATGGAGGACAGGGGTATGGCTACACCTTC . TRBD1 TRBJ1-2 TRBV11-2
CASNTYNEQFF TGTGCCAGCAACACTTACAATGAGCAGTTCTTC . . TRBJ2-1 TRBV28
CATSREPGLAGENEQFF TGTGCCACCAGCAGAGAACCGGGACTAGCGGGAGAAAATGAGCAGTTCTTC . TRBD2 TRBJ2-1 TRBV15
CASSYSGANTGELFF TGTGCCAGCAGCTATAGCGGTGCGAACACCGGGGAGCTGTTTTTT once . TRBJ2-2 TRBV2
CASRNHYEQYF TGTGCCAGCCGCAACCACTACGAGCAGTACTTC . . TRBJ2-7 TRBV2
CASSFGTGWPGELFF TGTGCCAGCAGTTTTGGGACTGGGTGGCCCGGGGAGCTGTTTTTT . . TRBJ2-2 TRBV28
CASSSRGTSSSYEQYF TGTGCCAGCAGCTCCAGGGGGACTTCGAGCTCCTACGAGCAGTACTTC . . TRBJ2-7 TRBV7-9
CASSMGRASFTEAFF TGTGCCAGTAGTATGGGGCGGGCTTCTTTTACTGAAGCTTTCTTT few . TRBJ1-1 TRBV19
CSVGQGITDTQYF TGCAGCGTTGGACAGGGAATCACAGATACGCAGTATTTT . TRBD1 TRBJ2-3 TRBV29-1
CASSYGRGLEQFF TGTGCCAGCAGTTACGGCAGGGGGTTGGAGCAGTTCTTC . TRBD1 TRBJ2-1 TRBV6-5
CASSPQNRGIGYTF TGTGCCAGCTCACCACAGAACAGGGGGATCGGCTACACCTTC . TRBD1 TRBJ1-2 TRBV18
CASSMNAATTDTQYF TGTGCCAGTAGTATGAACGCGGCAACCACAGATACGCAGTATTTT . . TRBJ2-3 TRBV19
CAWSPPLRERPYEQYF TGTGCCTGGAGTCCTCCCCTCCGAGAACGCCCATACGAGCAGTACTTC . . TRBJ2-7 TRBV30